This note documents a single TCR beta chain sequence. Sequencing used immunoSEQ multiplex PCR; TCRdb keeps in-frame clones, though not all of them. The sample yields about 130,000 clones, 86% seen once. The sample comes from a study of blood T cell repertoires in COVID-19. Study at large: Acute and convalescent COVID-19 samples came from the United States, Italy and Spain.

The CDR3 is 17 residues long. Trimming cost V 7 bases and J 1 base, with 22 bases left between them. Per germline, CDR1 SGHTA and CDR2 FQGNSA. The TCR was taken from a woman in her seventies with COVID-19, enrolled during active disease. Sample: peripheral blood. The V call is TRBV7-2, the J call TRBJ2-5; tentatively, D is TRBD1 (5 bases). The CDR3 loop reads CASTDPRRRDPQETQYF. DNA of the CDR3: TGTGCCAGCACCGACCCCCGGCGCAGGGATCCCCAAGAGACCCAGTACTTC.